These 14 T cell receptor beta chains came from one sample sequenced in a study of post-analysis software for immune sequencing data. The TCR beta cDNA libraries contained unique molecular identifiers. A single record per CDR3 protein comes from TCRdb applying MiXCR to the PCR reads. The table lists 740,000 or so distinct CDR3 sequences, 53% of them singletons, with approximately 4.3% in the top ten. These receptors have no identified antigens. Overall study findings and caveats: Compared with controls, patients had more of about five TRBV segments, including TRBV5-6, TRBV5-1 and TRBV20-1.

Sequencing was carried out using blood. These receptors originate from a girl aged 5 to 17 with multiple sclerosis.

The CDR3 is CAISESLGTSSLGDYGYTF. CDR3 coding DNA: TGTGCCATCAGTGAGTCCCTGGGGACATCCTCTCTGGGCGACTATGGCTACACCTTC. V is TRBV10-3 and J is TRBJ1-2, with D perhaps TRBD1 (6 bases). Trimming stripped 0 bases from V and 3 bases from J, with 23 bases between. The CDR3 is made up of 19 amino acids. Germline CDR1 is ENHRY and CDR2 is SYGVKD.

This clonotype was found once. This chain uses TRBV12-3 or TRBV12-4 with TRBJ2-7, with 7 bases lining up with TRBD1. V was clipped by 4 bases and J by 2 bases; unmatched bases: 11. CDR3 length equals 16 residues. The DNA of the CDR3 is TGTGCCAGCAGTTCTTCCCGCCGGGACAGACCCTACGAGCAGTACTTC. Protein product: CASSSSRRDRPYEQYF.

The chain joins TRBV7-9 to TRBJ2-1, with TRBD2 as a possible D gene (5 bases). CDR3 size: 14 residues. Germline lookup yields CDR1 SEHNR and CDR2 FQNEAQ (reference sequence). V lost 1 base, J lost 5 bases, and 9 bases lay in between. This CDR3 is CASSLVSADNEQFF. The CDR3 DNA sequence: TGTGCCAGCAGCTTAGTTTCAGCGGACAATGAGCAGTTCTTC.

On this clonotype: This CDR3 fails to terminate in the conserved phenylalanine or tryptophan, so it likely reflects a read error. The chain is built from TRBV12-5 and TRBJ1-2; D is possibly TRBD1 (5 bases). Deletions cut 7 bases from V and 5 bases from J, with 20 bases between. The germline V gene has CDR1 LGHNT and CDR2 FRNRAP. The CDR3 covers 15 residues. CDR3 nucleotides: TGTGCTAGTGCCACGGGACTTGGGGCTATTTATGGCTACACCGTC. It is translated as CASATGLGAIYGYTV.

The CDR3 is CASSEYRQETQYF. CDR3 in DNA: TGTGCCAGCAGTGAATACAGGCAAGAGACCCAGTACTTC. This chain links TRBV6-1 with TRBJ2-5; a weak D match, TRBD1 (5 bases). CDR3 size: 13 residues. Between the trimmed V and J ends, which lost 2 bases and 2 bases, there was a span of 6 bases. CDR1 is MNHNS and CDR2 is SASEGT in the germline V gene.

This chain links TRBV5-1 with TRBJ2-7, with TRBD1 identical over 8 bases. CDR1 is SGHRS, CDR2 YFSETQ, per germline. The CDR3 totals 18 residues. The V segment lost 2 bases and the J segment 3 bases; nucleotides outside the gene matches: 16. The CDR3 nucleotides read TGCGCCAGCAGCTTTTCCGGGGACAGGCCTTTCCCCTACTACGAGCAGTACTTC. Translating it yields CASSFSGDRPFPYYEQYF. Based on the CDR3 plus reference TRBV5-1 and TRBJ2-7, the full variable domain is KAGVTQTPRYLIKTRGQQVTLSCSPISGHRSVSWYQQTPGQGLQFLFEYFSETQRNKGNFPGRFSGRQFSNSRSEMNVSTLELGDSALYLCASSFSGDRPFPYYEQYFGPGTRLTVT.

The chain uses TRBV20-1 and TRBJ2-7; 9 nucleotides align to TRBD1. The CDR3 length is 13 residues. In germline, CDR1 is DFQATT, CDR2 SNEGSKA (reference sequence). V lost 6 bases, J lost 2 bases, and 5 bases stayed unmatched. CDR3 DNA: TGCAGTGCAACGGACAGGGGACCCTACGAGCAGTACTTC. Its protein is CSATDRGPYEQYF.

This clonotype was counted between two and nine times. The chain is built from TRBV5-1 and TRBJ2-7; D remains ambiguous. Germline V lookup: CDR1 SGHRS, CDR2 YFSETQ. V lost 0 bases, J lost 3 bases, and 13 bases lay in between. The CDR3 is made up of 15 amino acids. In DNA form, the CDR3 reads TGCGCCAGCAGCTTGGAGCGTCTAGACAACTACGAGCAGTACTTC. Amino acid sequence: CASSLERLDNYEQYF.

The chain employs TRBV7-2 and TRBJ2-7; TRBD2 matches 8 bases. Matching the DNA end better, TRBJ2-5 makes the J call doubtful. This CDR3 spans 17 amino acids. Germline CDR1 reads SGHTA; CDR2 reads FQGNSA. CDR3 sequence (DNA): TGTGCCAGCAGCTTAGCCAGCGGGGGAGACTTCGGAGAGACCCAGTACTTC. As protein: CASSLASGGDFGETQYF.

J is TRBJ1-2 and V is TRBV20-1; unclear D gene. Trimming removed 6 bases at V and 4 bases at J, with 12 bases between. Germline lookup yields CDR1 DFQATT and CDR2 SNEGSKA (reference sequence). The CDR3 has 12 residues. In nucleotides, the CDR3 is TGCAGTGCCTCAAAAGGAGGCTATGGCTACACCTTC. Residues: CSASKGGYGYTF.

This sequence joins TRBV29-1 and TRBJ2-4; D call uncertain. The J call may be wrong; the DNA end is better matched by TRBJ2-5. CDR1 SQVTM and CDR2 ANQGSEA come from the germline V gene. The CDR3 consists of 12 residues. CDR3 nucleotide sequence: TGCAGCGTAGCTGAATCACAAGAGACCCAGTACTTC. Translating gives CSVAESQETQYF.

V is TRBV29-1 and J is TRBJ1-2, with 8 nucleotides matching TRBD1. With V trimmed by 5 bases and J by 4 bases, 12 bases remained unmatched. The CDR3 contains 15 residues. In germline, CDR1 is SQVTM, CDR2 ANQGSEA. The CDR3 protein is CSVRADRGESYGYTF. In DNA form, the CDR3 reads TGCAGCGTTCGGGCCGACAGGGGAGAAAGCTATGGCTACACCTTC.

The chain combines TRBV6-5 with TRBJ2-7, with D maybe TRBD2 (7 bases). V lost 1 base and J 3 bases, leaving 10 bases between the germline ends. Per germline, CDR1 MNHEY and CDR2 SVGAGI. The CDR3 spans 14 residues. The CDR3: CASSYLGGGYEQYF. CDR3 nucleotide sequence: TGTGCCAGCAGTTACTTAGGGGGGGGCTACGAGCAGTACTTC.

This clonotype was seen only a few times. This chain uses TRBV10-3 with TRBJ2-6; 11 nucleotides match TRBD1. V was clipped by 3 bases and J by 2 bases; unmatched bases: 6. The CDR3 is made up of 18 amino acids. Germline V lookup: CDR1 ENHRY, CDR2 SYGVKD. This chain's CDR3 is CAISEVPGQGAGANVLTF. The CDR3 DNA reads TGTGCCATCAGTGAAGTGCCGGGACAGGGGGCTGGGGCCAACGTCCTGACTTTC.